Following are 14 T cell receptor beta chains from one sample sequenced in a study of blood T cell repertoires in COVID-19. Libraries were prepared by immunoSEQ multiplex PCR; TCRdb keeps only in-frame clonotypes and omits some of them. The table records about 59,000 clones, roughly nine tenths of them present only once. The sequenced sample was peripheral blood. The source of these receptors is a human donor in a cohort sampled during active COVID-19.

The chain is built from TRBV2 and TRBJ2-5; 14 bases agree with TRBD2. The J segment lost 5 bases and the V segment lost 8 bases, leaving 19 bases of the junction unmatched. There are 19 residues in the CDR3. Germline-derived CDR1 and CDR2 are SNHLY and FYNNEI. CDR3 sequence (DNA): TGTGCCAGCTCTCTTCCCGTCATGGGACTAGCGGGAGACAGGGAGACCCAGTACTTC. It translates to CASSLPVMGLAGDRETQYF.

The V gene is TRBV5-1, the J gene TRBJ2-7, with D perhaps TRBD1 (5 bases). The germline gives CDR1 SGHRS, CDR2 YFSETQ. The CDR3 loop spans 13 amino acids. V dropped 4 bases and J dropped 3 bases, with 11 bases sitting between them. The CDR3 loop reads CASSLYQGYEQYF. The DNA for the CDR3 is TGCGCCAGCAGCCTTTACCAGGGCTACGAGCAGTACTTC.

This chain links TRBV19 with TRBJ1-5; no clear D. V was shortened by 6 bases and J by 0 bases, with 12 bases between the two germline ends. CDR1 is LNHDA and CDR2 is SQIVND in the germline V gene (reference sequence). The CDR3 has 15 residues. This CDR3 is CASRSGTNSNQPQHF. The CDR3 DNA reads TGTGCCAGTAGGAGCGGAACTAATAGCAATCAGCCCCAGCATTTT.

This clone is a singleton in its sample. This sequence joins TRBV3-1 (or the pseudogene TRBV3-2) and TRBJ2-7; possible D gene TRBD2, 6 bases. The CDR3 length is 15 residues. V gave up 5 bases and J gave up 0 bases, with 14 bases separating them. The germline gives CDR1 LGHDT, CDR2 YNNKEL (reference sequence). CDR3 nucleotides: TGTGCCAGCAGCACCCGCCGGGACTTCTCCTACGAGCAGTACTTC. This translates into CASSTRRDFSYEQYF.

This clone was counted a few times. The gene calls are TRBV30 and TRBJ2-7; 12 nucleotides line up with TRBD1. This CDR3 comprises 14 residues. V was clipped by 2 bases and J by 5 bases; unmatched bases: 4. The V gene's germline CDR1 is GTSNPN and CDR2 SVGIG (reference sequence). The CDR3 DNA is TGTGCCTGGAGTAAGGGACAGGGGGCGGACGAGCAGTACTTC. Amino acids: CAWSKGQGADEQYF.

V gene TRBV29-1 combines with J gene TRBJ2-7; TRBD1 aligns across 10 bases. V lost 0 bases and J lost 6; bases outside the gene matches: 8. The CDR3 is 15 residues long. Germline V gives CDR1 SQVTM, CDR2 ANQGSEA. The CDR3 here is CSVEEGDRGPGEQYF. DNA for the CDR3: TGCAGCGTTGAAGAAGGAGACAGGGGGCCCGGCGAGCAGTACTTC.

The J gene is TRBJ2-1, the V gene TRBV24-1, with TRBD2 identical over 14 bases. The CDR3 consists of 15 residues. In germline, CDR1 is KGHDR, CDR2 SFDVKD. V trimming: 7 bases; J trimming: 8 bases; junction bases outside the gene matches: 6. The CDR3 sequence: CATRSGTSGSDEQFF. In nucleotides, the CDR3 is TGTGCCACCAGGAGCGGGACTAGCGGGAGCGATGAGCAGTTCTTC.

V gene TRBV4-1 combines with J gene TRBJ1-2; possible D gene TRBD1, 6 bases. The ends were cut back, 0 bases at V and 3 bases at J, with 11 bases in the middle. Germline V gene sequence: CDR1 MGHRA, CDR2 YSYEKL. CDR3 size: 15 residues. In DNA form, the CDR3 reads TGCGCCAGCAGCCAAGACCCCAGGGGTGACTATGGCTACACCTTC. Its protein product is CASSQDPRGDYGYTF.

The DNA for the CDR3 is TGTGCCTGGAGTCCCACACTGGGCAAGGAGCAGTTCTTC. Translated: CAWSPTLGKEQFF. The chain recombines TRBV30 with TRBJ2-1; unclear D gene. The germline V gene encodes CDR1 GTSNPN and CDR2 SVGIG (reference sequence). V was cut by 2 bases and J by 10 bases, with 15 bases left in between. The CDR3 is 13 amino acids.

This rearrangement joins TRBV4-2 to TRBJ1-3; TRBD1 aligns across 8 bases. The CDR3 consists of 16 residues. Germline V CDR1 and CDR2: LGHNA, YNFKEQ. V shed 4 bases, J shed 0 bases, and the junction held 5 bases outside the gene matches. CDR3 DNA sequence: TGTGCCAGCAGCCTGGGACAGGAAAGCTCTGGAAACACCATATATTTT. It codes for CASSLGQESSGNTIYF.

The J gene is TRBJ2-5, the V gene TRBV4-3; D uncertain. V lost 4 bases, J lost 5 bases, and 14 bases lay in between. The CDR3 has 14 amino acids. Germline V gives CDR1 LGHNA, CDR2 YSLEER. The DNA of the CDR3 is TGCGCCAGCAGCCTTGATCTAGGATTGGAGACCCAGTACTTC. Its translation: CASSLDLGLETQYF.

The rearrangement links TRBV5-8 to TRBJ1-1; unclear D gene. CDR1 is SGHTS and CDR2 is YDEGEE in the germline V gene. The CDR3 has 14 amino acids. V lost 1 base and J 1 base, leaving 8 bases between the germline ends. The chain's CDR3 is CASSLQERNTEAFF. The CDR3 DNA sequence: TGTGCCAGCAGCTTGCAGGAAAGGAACACTGAAGCTTTCTTT.

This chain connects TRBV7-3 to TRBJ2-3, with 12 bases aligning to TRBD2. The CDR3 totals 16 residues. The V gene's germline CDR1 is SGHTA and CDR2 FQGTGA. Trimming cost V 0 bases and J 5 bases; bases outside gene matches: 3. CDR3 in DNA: TGTGCCAGCAGCTTAACGACTAGCGGGGGTCAAGATACGCAGTATTTT. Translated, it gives CASSLTTSGGQDTQYF.

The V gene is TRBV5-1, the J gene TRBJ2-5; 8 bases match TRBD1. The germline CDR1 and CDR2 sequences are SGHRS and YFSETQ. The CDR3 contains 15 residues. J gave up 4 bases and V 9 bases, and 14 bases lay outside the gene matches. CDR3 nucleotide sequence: TGCGCCACCCGGGACAGGCGGGCCTACCCAGAGACCCAGTACTTC. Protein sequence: CATRDRRAYPETQYF.